This T cell receptor beta chain was found in a study of neurological immune-mediated disorders. The study, taken as a whole, reports: Neither clinical nor MRI features showed any association with the multiple sclerosis repertoire cluster, and the authors stated that larger cohorts are needed. The most TCR clonal expansion was seen in HTLV-1-associated myelopathy, and the least was seen in multiple sclerosis, which fell below healthy controls.

V dropped 4 bases and J dropped 7; count of bases not matched to a gene: 7. The CDR3 covers 15 residues. CDR1 WSHSY and CDR2 SAAADI come from the germline V gene. This clonotype was picked up many times. The antigen is undetermined. 5'RACE generated cDNA with 10-nucleotide random UMIs. The yield of each sequencing run was over 170 million TCR-beta sequences from 15-18 subjects. TCRdb reanalysed the 5' RACE reads using MiXCR and keeps one entry per CDR3 protein. In the table there are 45,000 to 65,000 distinct CDR3 sequences, around 3.5% of which are singletons. This chain uses TRBV10-2 with TRBJ1-2; 12 positions match TRBD1. Sequenced sample: PBMCs. The origin of this receptor is a middle-aged man with multiple sclerosis. The DNA of the CDR3 is TGCGCCAGCAGTGGAAGGGGACAGGGGGCAGGTGGCTACACCTTC. Translated: CASSGRGQGAGGYTF.